Listed below are T cell receptor beta chains from one sample, sequenced in a study of cytomegalovirus exposure and HLA in healthy donors. Here immunoSEQ multiplex PCR was the method, and the copy in TCRdb shows in-frame clones only, minus some. The data hold under 250,000 clones, with 80% to 90% observed a single time. The sequenced sample was PBMCs. Every receptor here comes from a woman aged 18-29 years in good health and CMV-seropositive. The CDR3 runs from the conserved cysteine through the conserved F or W. Clone size is not always given. Where it is, it says once, few, many or a class for expanded clones.

>TRBV29-1|TRBJ2-7|.
CSVEMALTYEQYF
>TRBV30|TRBJ1-3|.
CAWSGRRLTGNTIYF
>TRBV7-3|TRBJ2-2|.
CASSTGLAGVAGELFF
>TRBV28|TRBJ2-7|few
CASTIAGGPYEQYF
>TRBV6-6|TRBJ1-2|.
CASSSLTGYGYTF
>TRBV9|TRBJ2-1|once
CASSAITSGAYNEQFF
>TRBV11-2|TRBJ1-4|.
CASSQGQGATNEKLFF
>TRBV27|TRBJ2-7|.
CASSWSGSSYEQYF
>TRBV2|TRBJ1-2|.
CASSEAAQVYGYTF
>TRBV9|TRBJ2-7|.
CASSVEGGGPSYEQYF
>TRBV28|TRBJ2-1|.
CASRGDPGGREREQFF
>TRBV6-1|TRBJ1-1|once
CASSGGRVYTEAFF
>TRBV10-3|TRBJ2-1|.
CAIRADMNEQFF
>TRBV30|TRBJ1-1|.
CAWSVSGATEAFF
>TRBV5-1|TRBJ1-2|few
CASSPIGGLGYTF
>TRBV28|TRBJ2-5|few
CASSYREGAEETQYF
>TRBV27|TRBJ2-3|.
CASSHLPDTQYF
>TRBV9|TRBJ1-2|.
CASSVVAGGNYGYTF
>TRBV28|TRBJ2-1|.
CASSARGLEYNEQFF
>TRBV13|TRBJ2-1|.
CASIGTSGTYNEQFF
>TRBV15|TRBJ2-1|.
CATSTSGNTNEQFF
>TRBV5-6|TRBJ1-4|.
CASSSTGNEKLFF
>TRBV19|TRBJ1-2|.
CASSIMSRNYGYTF
>TRBV5-4|TRBJ1-2|.
CASWGQDRSAYGYTF
>TRBV27|TRBJ2-7|.
CASSFGEGPYEQYF
>TRBV4-2|TRBJ2-3|.
CASSPQAGRYTDTQYF
>TRBV28|TRBJ2-1|.
CASSLFGGLTEDNEQFF
>TRBV27|TRBJ2-5|.
CASRRVLATQETQYF
>TRBV7-6|TRBJ2-7|.
CASSLEAGETYEQYF
>TRBV28|TRBJ1-2|.
CASSLGQGNYGYTF
>TRBV27|TRBJ2-3|.
CASSPRTGPGTDTQYF
>TRBV6-5|TRBJ1-5|.
CASSLTGFGNQPQHF
>TRBV5-1|TRBJ2-5|.
CASRGLTGGETQYF
>TRBV5-5|TRBJ1-5|few
CASSVDRDNQPQHF
>TRBV6-1|TRBJ2-1|.
CASSGTSGLNEQFF
>TRBV28|TRBJ1-5|once
CASSPGDRGNQPQHF